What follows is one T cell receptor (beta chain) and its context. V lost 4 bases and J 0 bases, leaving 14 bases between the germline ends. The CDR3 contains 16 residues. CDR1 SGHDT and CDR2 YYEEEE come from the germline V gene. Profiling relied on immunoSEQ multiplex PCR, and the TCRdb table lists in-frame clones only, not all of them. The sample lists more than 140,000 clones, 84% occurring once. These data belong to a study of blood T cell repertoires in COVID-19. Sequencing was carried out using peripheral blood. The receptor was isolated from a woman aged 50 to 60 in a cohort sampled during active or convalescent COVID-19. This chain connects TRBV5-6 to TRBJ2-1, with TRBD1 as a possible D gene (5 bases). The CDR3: CASSQGGISSYNEQFF. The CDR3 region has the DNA TGTGCCAGCAGCCAGGGTGGGATTAGCTCCTACAATGAGCAGTTCTTC.